The sequence of this T cell receptor beta chain was determined in a study of T cells in Graves' hyperthyroidism and ophthalmopathy. Regions amplified from RNA transcripts were the TCR beta CDR3 regions. TCR CDR3 underwent first-round RT-PCR with the HTBI primer set. TCRdb analysed the multiplex PCR reads with MiXCR anew, one entry per CDR3 protein. The top ten clones hold around a sixth of a sample with approximately 530,000 distinct CDR3 sequences, over 15% of them seen once. The sequenced sample consisted of blood. The clonotype was recovered from a woman aged 18 to 35 with Graves' hyperthyroidism.

CDR3 bases: TGCGCCAGCAGCCAGGCAGCGTATCGGGCGAGGTATTGGGATGAGCAGTTCTTC. This sequence encodes CASSQAAYRARYWDEQFF. The chain joins TRBV4-3 to TRBJ2-1; D is unresolved. The ends were cut back, 3 bases at V and 8 bases at J, with 26 bases in the middle. Germline V gene sequence: CDR1 LGHNA, CDR2 YSLEER. The CDR3 has 18 residues.